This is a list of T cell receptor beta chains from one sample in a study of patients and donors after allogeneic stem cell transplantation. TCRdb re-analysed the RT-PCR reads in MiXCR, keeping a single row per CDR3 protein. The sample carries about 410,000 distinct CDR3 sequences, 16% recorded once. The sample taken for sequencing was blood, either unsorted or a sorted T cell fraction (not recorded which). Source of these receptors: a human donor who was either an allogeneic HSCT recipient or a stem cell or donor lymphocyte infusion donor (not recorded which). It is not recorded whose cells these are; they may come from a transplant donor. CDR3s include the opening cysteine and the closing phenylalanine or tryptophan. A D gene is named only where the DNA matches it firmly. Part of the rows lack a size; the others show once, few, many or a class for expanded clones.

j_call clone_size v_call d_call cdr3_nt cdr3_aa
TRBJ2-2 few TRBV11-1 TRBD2 TGTGCCAGCAGCCAGATTAGCGGGGGCACCGGGGAGCTGTTTTTT CASSQISGGTGELFF
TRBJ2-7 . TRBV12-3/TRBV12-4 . TGTGCCAGCAGTCGGGCAGATAAGCGAAGGGACGAGCAGTACTTC CASSRADKRRDEQYF
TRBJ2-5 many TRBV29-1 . TGCAGCGTTGAGGAGGGGAAGCAGGAGACCCAGTACTTC CSVEEGKQETQYF
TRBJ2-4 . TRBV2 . TGTGCCAGCAGTGGACTCTTAATAACCAAAAACATTCAGTACTTC CASSGLLITKNIQYF
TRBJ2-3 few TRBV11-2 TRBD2 TGTGCCAGCAGCTTCTCGGGAGGGCCAGATACGCAGTATTTT CASSFSGGPDTQYF
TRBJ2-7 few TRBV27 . TGTGCCAGCCACCGCCAACTAGTTAGTATTGACGAGCAGTACTTC CASHRQLVSIDEQYF
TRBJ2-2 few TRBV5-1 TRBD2 TGCGCCAGCAACGAGGAGCGGGGAGGGACCGGGGAGCTGTTTTTT CASNEERGGTGELFF
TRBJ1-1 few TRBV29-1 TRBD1 TGCAGCGTCGGGGACAGGGGAGTCACTGAAGCTTTCTTT CSVGDRGVTEAFF
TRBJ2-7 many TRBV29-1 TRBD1 TGCAGCGTTGAAGATCTTGCCCCGGGACAGGGGTCCGACTACGAGCAGTACTTC CSVEDLAPGQGSDYEQYF
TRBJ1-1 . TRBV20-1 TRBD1 TGCAGTGCCAGGATGGGACAGCCTTACACTGAAGCTTTCTTT CSARMGQPYTEAFF
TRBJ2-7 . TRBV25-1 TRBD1 TGTGCCAGCAGCGCCCCGGGACAGGGCCACGAGCAGTACTTC CASSAPGQGHEQYF
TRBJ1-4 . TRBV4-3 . TGCGCCAGCAGCCAAGGCGGCCGCCGTTTAACTGCTAATGAAAAACTGTTTTTT CASSQGGRRLTANEKLFF
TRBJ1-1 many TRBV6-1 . TGTGCCAGCAGAGTTACAGGGATCGACACTGAAGCTTTCTTT CASRVTGIDTEAFF
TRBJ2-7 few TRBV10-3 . TGTGCCATCAGTGGTAAAGGCGGACCCTACGAGCAGTACTTC CAISGKGGPYEQYF
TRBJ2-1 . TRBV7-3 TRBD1 TGTGCCAGCAGCTTAGACAGGGGCATTTACAATGAGCAGTTCTTC CASSLDRGIYNEQFF
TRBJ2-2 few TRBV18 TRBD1 TGTGCCAGCTCACCAACAGGGGCCGCCGGGGAGCTGTTTTTT CASSPTGAAGELFF
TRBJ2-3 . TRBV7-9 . TGTGCCAGCAGCTTAGCGGAGGCGGGTCGCACAGATACGCAGTATTTT CASSLAEAGRTDTQYF
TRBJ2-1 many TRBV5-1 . TGCGCCAGCAGCTTCGGTATTGGGTCAAATGAGCAGTTCTTC CASSFGIGSNEQFF
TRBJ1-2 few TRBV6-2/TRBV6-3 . TGTGCCAGCAGTCCACAGGGACTCCATGGCTACACCTTC CASSPQGLHGYTF
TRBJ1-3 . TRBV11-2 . TGTGCCAGCAGCTTAGAATCCTCGTTGACACCTTTATCTGGAAACACCATATATTTT CASSLESSLTPLSGNTIYF
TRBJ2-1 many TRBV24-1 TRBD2 TGTGCCACCAGTGATTCCGGGACTAGCGGGAACAATGAGCAGTTCTTC CATSDSGTSGNNEQFF
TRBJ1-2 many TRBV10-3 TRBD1 TGTGCCATCAGTCCCGACAGGGGGATTTACGGCTACACCTTC CAISPDRGIYGYTF
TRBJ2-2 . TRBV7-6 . TGTGCCAGCAGCCCCCCCGGCCGAGACACCGGGGAGCTGTTTTTT CASSPPGRDTGELFF
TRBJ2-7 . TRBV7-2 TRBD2 TGTGCCAGCAGCTTGGCCCCCAGCGGGACGGCCGAGCAGTACTTC CASSLAPSGTAEQYF
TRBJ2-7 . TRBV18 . TGTGCCAGCTCACCAAAAGGAGACGCGTCGAGGGAGCAGTACTTC CASSPKGDASREQYF
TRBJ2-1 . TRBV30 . TGTGCCTTCCTTGGGCGGGGGCCTTTCAATGAGCAGTTCTTC CAFLGRGPFNEQFF
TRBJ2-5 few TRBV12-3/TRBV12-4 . TGTGCCAGCAGTTTTGCGGGGAGGGGGGGAGAGACCCAGTACTTC CASSFAGRGGETQYF
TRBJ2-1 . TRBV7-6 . TGTGCCAGCAGCTTATTACGGGGTTCGAAACCGACCTACAATGAGCAGTTCTTC CASSLLRGSKPTYNEQFF
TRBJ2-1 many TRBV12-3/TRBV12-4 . TGTGCCAGCAGCAACTACCCGGGACGCTTCAATGAGCAGTTCTTC CASSNYPGRFNEQFF
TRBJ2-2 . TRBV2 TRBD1 TGTGCCAGCAGTACTCTACGGACAGGGGCAGCCGGGGAGCTGTTTTTT CASSTLRTGAAGELFF
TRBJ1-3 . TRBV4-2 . TGTGCCAGCAGCCAAGATCGGGAAGGGGGGAGGAACACCATATATTTT CASSQDREGGRNTIYF
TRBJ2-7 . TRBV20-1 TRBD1 TGCAGTGCGCAATGGGACAGCTCCTACGAGCAGTACTTC CSAQWDSSYEQYF
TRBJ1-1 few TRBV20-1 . TGCAGTGCTTACCCTAGGGGTCACACTGAAGCTTTCTTT CSAYPRGHTEAFF